The rows below give T cell receptor beta chains drawn from one sample of a study of blood T cell repertoires in COVID-19. The data were produced by immunoSEQ multiplex PCR, yet TCRdb's version contains in-frame clones alone and is incomplete. Altogether more than 350,000 clones are present, around 92% being singletons, with the ten largest covering less than 3.5%. Specimen: peripheral blood. The source is a woman in her twenties or thirties with COVID-19, enrolled during active disease. Both conserved end residues are part of each CDR3. A D gene is named only where the DNA matches it firmly. The size entry is marked missing in some rows and otherwise reads once, few, many or a size class.

NA	TRBJ1-5	NA	TRBV18	TGTGCCAGCTCACCAGGGCCTTATAGCAATCAGCCCCAGCATTTT	CASSPGPYSNQPQHF
NA	TRBJ2-2	NA	TRBV7-7	TGTGCTAGCAGCTTAGCTTCAACTGGTGCCGGGGAGCTGTTTTTT	CASSLASTGAGELFF
NA	TRBJ2-1	NA	TRBV3-1/TRBV3-2	TGTGCCAGCAGCCACGGAGGCCCCTACAATGAGCAGTTCTTC	CASSHGGPYNEQFF
TRBD2	TRBJ2-1	NA	TRBV4-1	TGCGCCAGCAGCCAACCCGGGACTAGCGGAACTTACAATGAGCAGTTCTTC	CASSQPGTSGTYNEQFF
TRBD2	TRBJ2-1	NA	TRBV5-4	TGTGCCAGCAGCACGGGGACTAGCGGGAGGGGTGAGCAGTTCTTC	CASSTGTSGRGEQFF
TRBD1	TRBJ2-1	NA	TRBV7-9	TGTGCCAGCAGCTGGACAGGTACTTACAATGAGCAGTTCTTC	CASSWTGTYNEQFF
NA	TRBJ1-1	NA	TRBV19	TGTGCCAGCCGTAGGACATGGGGGGATTACACTGAAGCTTTCTTT	CASRRTWGDYTEAFF
NA	TRBJ2-3	once	TRBV2	TGTGCCAGCAGACAACAGGGAGATACGCAGTATTTT	CASRQQGDTQYF
NA	TRBJ2-7	NA	TRBV7-2	TGTGCCAGCAGCTTATCAGGTTTAGCACCCGAGGGAGAGCAGTACTTC	CASSLSGLAPEGEQYF
NA	TRBJ2-7	once	TRBV27	TGTGCCAGCAGTTCATCCTCCTTTGCAGGATACGAGCAGTACTTC	CASSSSSFAGYEQYF
NA	TRBJ2-1	NA	TRBV2	TGTGCCAGCAGCGGGTTGTCTGGGGGGTCGGGTGAGCAGTTCTTC	CASSGLSGGSGEQFF
NA	TRBJ1-2	NA	TRBV7-9	TGTGCCAGCAGCCTCCCCGGGCCACAACCCACCTCGGGGGGCTACACCTTC	CASSLPGPQPTSGGYTF
TRBD1	TRBJ1-5	NA	TRBV4-3	TGCGCCAGCAGCCGAGGGGGACAGAGGGTCCGTCAGCCCCAGCATTTT	CASSRGGQRVRQPQHF
NA	TRBJ1-5	NA	TRBV7-2	TGTGCCAGCAGCTTAGTCGAGAGTCAGCCCCAGCATTTT	CASSLVESQPQHF
TRBD2	TRBJ2-3	NA	TRBV19	TGTGCCAGTAAGGTACAGCGGGGGGACACAGATACGCAGTATTTT	CASKVQRGDTDTQYF
TRBD1	TRBJ2-7	NA	TRBV6-5	TGTGCCAGCAGTTACTCGTTAGGACAGGGGCAGTACTTC	CASSYSLGQGQYF
TRBD1	TRBJ2-3	NA	TRBV4-3	TGCGCCAGCAGCCAAGACCTTAGACGGACAGGGACGCAGTATTTT	CASSQDLRRTGTQYF
TRBD2	TRBJ2-2	NA	TRBV9	TGTGCCAGCAGCGTATCAGGTAGGCGGGAGCCACCGAACACCGGGGAGCTGTTTTTT	CASSVSGRREPPNTGELFF
TRBD1	TRBJ2-1	NA	TRBV4-3	TGCGCCAGCAGCCACGGGACAGGGAGGGGCAATGAGCAGTTCTTC	CASSHGTGRGNEQFF
NA	TRBJ1-3	NA	TRBV19	TGTGCCAGTAGTATTGGTAGCTCTGGAAACACCATATATTTT	CASSIGSSGNTIYF